A selection of T cell receptor beta chains follows, all from one sample in a study of beta chain features in type 1 diabetes. The assay was immunoSEQ multiplex PCR, and TCRdb's table has in-frame clones only and misses some. This table has under 950,000 clones, about a sixth appearing once. Sequencing input: naive CD4+ T cells from blood. The receptors stem from a woman aged 18-35 years in good health. The CDR3 runs from the conserved cysteine through the conserved F or W. D genes are given only for firm matches. Clone size, where shown, is once, few, many, or a class for clones that have expanded.

v_call	d_call	clone_size	j_call	cdr3_nt	cdr3_aa
TRBV28	NA	NA	TRBJ2-3	TGTGCCAGCAAGAGTGGAAGCACAGATACGCAGTATTTT	CASKSGSTDTQYF
TRBV7-2	NA	few	TRBJ2-6	TGTGCCAGCAGCTTAAGTTCCGGGGCCAACGTCCTGACTTTC	CASSLSSGANVLTF
TRBV18	TRBD2	NA	TRBJ2-1	TGTGCCAGCTCACCACCCGGGACTAGCGGGACCCATGAGCAGTTCTTC	CASSPPGTSGTHEQFF
TRBV28	NA	NA	TRBJ2-1	TGTGCCAGCACAACCTACAATGAGCAGTTCTTC	CASTTYNEQFF
TRBV5-1	TRBD1	NA	TRBJ2-7	TGCGCCAGCAGCTTGGATGGGACAGGCGGGTACGAGCAGTACTTC	CASSLDGTGGYEQYF
TRBV29-1	NA	NA	TRBJ1-2	TGCAGCGTTGAAGTTTCCGGGGCTGGCTACACCTTC	CSVEVSGAGYTF
TRBV7-8	NA	NA	TRBJ2-1	TGTGCCAGCAGCTTCACCTCCCCAGAGGTACATGAGCAGTTCTTC	CASSFTSPEVHEQFF
TRBV4-3	NA	few	TRBJ2-7	TGCGCCAGCAGCAGACAGAGGACTTACGATGGCTCCGAGCAGTACTTC	CASSRQRTYDGSEQYF
TRBV7-9	NA	NA	TRBJ2-5	TGTGCCAGCAGCTTAGAGTTGTCGCCAGCCCAAGAGACCCAGTACTTC	CASSLELSPAQETQYF
TRBV5-1	TRBD2	few	TRBJ2-5	TGCGCCAGCAGCCCAGGGACTAGCCAAGAGACCCAGTACTTC	CASSPGTSQETQYF
TRBV5-1	NA	few	TRBJ2-1	TGCGCCAGCAGCCTGGACAGTTACAATGAGCAGTTCTTC	CASSLDSYNEQFF
TRBV7-2	TRBD1	few	TRBJ2-3	TGTGCCAGCAGCTTATATGGGTCAGGGGGAACGGATACGCAGTATTTT	CASSLYGSGGTDTQYF
TRBV10-3	TRBD1	few	TRBJ2-7	TGTGCCATCAGCGAGAGACAGGGGGGTTACGAGCAGTACTTC	CAISERQGGYEQYF
TRBV23-1	TRBD1	few	TRBJ2-3	TGCGCCAGGGGAGAGGGGACAGCTAGCACAGATACGCAGTATTTT	CARGEGTASTDTQYF
TRBV20-1	NA	NA	TRBJ2-7	TGCAGTGCTAGATCACGCGAGCAGTACTTC	CSARSREQYF
TRBV19	NA	few	TRBJ2-3	TGTGCCAGTAGTATGAGGCAGGGGATGGGCCTCAGGACAGATACGCAGTATTTT	CASSMRQGMGLRTDTQYF
TRBV28	NA	NA	TRBJ2-2	TGTGCCAGCAGTTTGGTTCAGGGGACCTACACCGGGGAGCTGTTTTTT	CASSLVQGTYTGELFF
TRBV4-1	NA	NA	TRBJ1-1	TGCGCCAGCAGCCAAGACGGGAACCCAAAAGCTTTCTTT	CASSQDGNPKAFF
TRBV7-9	NA	NA	TRBJ2-1	TGTGCCAGCAGCCAAATGGGGACAAAATTCTACAATGAGCAGTTCTTC	CASSQMGTKFYNEQFF
TRBV2	NA	few	TRBJ1-5	TGTGCCAGCAGTGTTGTCAACCTGTACAATCAGCCCCAGCATTTT	CASSVVNLYNQPQHF
TRBV20-1	NA	few	TRBJ2-5	TGCAGTGCTAGGTCAATGGAGACCCAGTACTTC	CSARSMETQYF
TRBV27	NA	NA	TRBJ2-2	TGTGCCAGCAGTTTATGGGGAGGCGGGGGCTTTACCGGGGAGCTGTTTTTT	CASSLWGGGGFTGELFF
TRBV30	NA	few	TRBJ2-1	TGTGCCTGGACTGCTCGCGGTTCCGAGCAGTTCTTC	CAWTARGSEQFF
TRBV15	NA	few	TRBJ2-3	TGTGCCACCAGCAGAGATTTCACAGATACGCAGTATTTT	CATSRDFTDTQYF
TRBV5-1	NA	NA	TRBJ1-4	TGCGCCAGCAGCCCAGGTTCAACTAATGAAAAACTGTTTTTT	CASSPGSTNEKLFF
TRBV13	NA	NA	TRBJ2-7	TGTGCCAGCAGCTTAGGGAGGAGCGAGCAGTACTTC	CASSLGRSEQYF
TRBV5-1	NA	NA	TRBJ2-6	TGCGCCAGCAGCGCCGTTCTCAGTGGGGCCAACGTCCTGACTTTC	CASSAVLSGANVLTF
TRBV29-1	TRBD2	NA	TRBJ2-3	TGCAGCGTTTACAAAACTAGCGCGACGCTCACAGATACGCAGTATTTT	CSVYKTSATLTDTQYF
TRBV9	NA	NA	TRBJ2-1	TGTGCCAGCGGAGGGCCTGTGGTATCCTACAATGAGCAGTTCTTC	CASGGPVVSYNEQFF
TRBV4-3	TRBD2	NA	TRBJ2-5	TGCGCCAGCAGCCAAGACCTAACTAGCGGGACCGCTGGGGTCACCCAGTACTTC	CASSQDLTSGTAGVTQYF
TRBV18	TRBD2	NA	TRBJ2-5	TGTGCCAGCTCACCACTAGCGGGTAAAGAGACCCAGTACTTC	CASSPLAGKETQYF
TRBV28	NA	NA	TRBJ1-2	TGTGCCAGCAGTTTCGCCGCAGGGCATGGCTACACCTTC	CASSFAAGHGYTF